The sequence of this TCR beta chain was determined in a study of OX40 agonist ivuxolimab in advanced cancers. Study in general: Patients were given ivuxolimab, an antibody that agonizes OX40 (CD134). The study's findings and limits: Not determined was the antigen specificity of the expanded peripheral T cells. More expanded clones were found, on average, in CD8+ than in CD4+ T cells. Several nonresponders also turned out to have low normalized T-cell clonal expansion.

Trimming took 4 bases from V and 0 from J; bases not matched to a gene: 7. CDR1 SGHRS and CDR2 YFSETQ come from the germline V gene. The CDR3 extends over 16 amino acids. For this clone: Its target is not known.

Clones were read by immunoSEQ multiplex PCR, and TCRdb kept only the in-frame ones, dropping some. The data contain tens of thousands of clones, roughly 88% of them singletons. The source is an adult with an advanced solid tumor such as melanoma, head and neck, liver or kidney cancer. Sequencing used CD4+ or CD8+ T cells sorted from blood, obtained in a trial of the OX40 agonist ivuxolimab. The V call is TRBV5-1, the J call TRBJ2-1; 7 bases map to TRBD2. The CDR3 DNA sequence: TGCGCCAGCAGCCCCATAGCGGGCAGCTCCTACAATGAGCAGTTCTTC. It yields the protein CASSPIAGSSYNEQFF.